Here is one T cell receptor beta chain with its context. Its antigen is unidentified. Trimming left V 0 bases short and J 6 bases short, with 13 bases between. The CDR3 runs to 15 residues. Germline loops: CDR1 SGHDT, CDR2 YYEEEE. Sequenced by immunoSEQ multiplex PCR; TCRdb stores in-frame clones only, minus some. The sample records roughly 100,000 clones, less than 95% being singletons. The data originate from a study of T cell responses to AZD1222 COVID-19 vaccine. Study-wide results and caveats: There were mostly white British donors and more females than males, and clonal diversity was possibly underestimated.

This specimen was peripheral blood, taken on day 0 of AZD1222 vaccination. The genes are TRBV5-6 and TRBJ2-1, with D perhaps TRBD1 (5 bases). The origin of this receptor is an adult in good health. The CDR3 bases are TGTGCCAGCAGCTTGGAAGTAGGGGCTCGCAATGAGCAGTTCTTC. This encodes CASSLEVGARNEQFF.